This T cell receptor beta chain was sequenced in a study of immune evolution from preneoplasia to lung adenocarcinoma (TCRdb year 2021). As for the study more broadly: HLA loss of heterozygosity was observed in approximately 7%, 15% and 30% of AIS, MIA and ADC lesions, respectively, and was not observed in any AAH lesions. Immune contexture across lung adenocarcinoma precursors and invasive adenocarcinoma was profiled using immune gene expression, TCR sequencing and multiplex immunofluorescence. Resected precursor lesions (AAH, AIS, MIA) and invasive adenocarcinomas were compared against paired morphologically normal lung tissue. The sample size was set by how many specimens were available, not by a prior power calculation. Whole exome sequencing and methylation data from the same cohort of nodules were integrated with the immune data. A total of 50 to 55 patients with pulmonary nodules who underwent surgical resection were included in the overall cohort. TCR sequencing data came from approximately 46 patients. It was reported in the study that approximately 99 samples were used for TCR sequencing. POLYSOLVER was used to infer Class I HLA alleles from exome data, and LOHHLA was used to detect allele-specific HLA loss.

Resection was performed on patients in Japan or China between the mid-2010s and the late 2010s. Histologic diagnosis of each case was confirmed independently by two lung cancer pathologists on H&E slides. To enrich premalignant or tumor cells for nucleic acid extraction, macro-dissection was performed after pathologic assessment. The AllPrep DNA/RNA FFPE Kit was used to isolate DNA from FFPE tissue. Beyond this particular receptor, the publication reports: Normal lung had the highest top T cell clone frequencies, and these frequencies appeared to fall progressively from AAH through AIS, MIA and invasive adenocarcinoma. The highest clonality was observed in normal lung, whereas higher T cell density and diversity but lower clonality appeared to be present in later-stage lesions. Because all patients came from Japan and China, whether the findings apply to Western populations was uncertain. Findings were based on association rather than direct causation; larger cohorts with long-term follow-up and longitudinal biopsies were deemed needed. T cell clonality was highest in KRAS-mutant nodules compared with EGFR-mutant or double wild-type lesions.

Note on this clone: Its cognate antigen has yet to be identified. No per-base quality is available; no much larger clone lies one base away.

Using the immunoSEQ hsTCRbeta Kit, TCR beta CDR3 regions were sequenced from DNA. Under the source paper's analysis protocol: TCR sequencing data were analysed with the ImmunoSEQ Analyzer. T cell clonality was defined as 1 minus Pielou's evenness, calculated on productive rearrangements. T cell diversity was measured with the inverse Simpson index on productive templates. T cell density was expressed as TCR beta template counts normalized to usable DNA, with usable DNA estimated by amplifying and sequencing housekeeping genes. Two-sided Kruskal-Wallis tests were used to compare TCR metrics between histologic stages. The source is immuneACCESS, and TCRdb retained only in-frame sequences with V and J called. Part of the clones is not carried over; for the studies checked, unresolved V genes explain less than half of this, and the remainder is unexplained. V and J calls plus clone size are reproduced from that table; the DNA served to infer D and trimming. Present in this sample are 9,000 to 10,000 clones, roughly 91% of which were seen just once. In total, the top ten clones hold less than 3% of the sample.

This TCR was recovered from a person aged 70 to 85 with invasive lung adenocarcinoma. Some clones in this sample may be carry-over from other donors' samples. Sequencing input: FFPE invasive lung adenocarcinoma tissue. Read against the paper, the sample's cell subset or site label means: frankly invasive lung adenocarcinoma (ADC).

The DNA is as follows: TGTGCCTGGAGTGTATCGAGCAGTTCTCAGCATTTT. It specifies CAWSVSSSSQHF. The chain uses TRBV30 and TRBJ1-5; the D gene cannot be resolved reliably. The CDR1 and CDR2 encoded by the germline V gene (reference sequence) are GTSNPN and SVGIG. From the cysteine through the phenylalanine, the CDR3 covers 12 amino acids. Here the CDR3 DNA is all that survives: 36 bases in frame from base 1. Deletion took 0 bases off V and 13 bases off J, with a span of 13 bases between the germline ends.